This T cell receptor (beta chain) emerged from a study of blood T cell repertoires in COVID-19. About the research overall: The United States, Italy and Spain were the sources of the acute and convalescent COVID-19 samples. Nucleic acid was either cDNA or gDNA, and it came from T cells, B-cell-depleted T cells, or PBMCs.

As originally analysed: Nucleated cell number was recorded as an estimate derived from reference gene primer amplification. The assay was immunoSEQ multiplex PCR, and TCRdb's table has in-frame clones only and misses some. That table gives V, J and clone size, and the DNA gave D and trimming. There are under 150,000 clones in the sample; around 89% occur only once, and less than 4% lies in the top ten. The CDR3 is made up of 15 amino acids. CDR1 and CDR2 from the germline V gene are LGHDT and YNNKEL (reference sequence). Losses at the gene ends were 4 bases for V and 10 bases for J; bases not matched to a gene: 11.

The chain joins TRBV3-1 (or the pseudogene TRBV3-2) to TRBJ2-1, with TRBD2 matching 9 bases. This TCR came from a woman in her fifties or sixties with active COVID-19. The material sequenced was peripheral blood. CDR3 region: CASSPGTSPSGEQFF. CDR3 sequence (DNA): TGTGCCAGCAGCCCTGGGACTAGCCCTTCGGGAGAGCAGTTCTTC.